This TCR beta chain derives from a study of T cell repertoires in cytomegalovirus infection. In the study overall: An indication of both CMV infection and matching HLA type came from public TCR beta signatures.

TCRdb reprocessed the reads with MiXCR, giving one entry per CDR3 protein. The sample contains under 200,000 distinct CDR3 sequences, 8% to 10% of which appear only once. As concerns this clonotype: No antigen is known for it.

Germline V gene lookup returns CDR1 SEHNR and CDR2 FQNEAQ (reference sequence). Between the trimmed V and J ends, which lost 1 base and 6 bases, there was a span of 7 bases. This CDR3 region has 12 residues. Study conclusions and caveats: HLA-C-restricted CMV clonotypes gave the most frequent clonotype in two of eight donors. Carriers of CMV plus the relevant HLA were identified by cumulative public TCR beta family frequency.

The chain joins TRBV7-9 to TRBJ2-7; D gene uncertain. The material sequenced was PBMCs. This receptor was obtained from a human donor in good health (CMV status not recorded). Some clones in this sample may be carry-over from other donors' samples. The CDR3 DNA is TGTGCCAGCAGCTTAGTCTGGGGCGAGCAGTACTTC. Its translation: CASSLVWGEQYF. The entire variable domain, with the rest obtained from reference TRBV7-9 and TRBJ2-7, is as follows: DTGVSQNPRHKITKRGQNVTFRCDPISEHNRLYWYRQTLGQGPEFLTYFQNEAQLEKSRLLSDRFSAERPKGSFSTLEIQRTEQGDSAMYLCASSLVWGEQYFGPGTRLTVT.